This T cell receptor beta chain was captured in a study of immune cell composition in non-small cell lung cancer. The V segment lost 3 bases and the J segment 2 bases; nucleotides outside the gene matches: 6. Germline V CDR1 and CDR2: MNHEY, SMNVEV (reference sequence). This CDR3 is 16 amino acids long. Study-level results: Tumour TCR-beta clonality showed no significant link to smoking pack-years.

Libraries were prepared by immunoSEQ multiplex PCR; TCRdb keeps only in-frame clonotypes and omits some of them. This table holds 1,700 or so clones, less than 85% found once. Note on this clone: The antigen is unknown.

The chain employs TRBV27 and TRBJ2-3; TRBD1 matches at 9 bases. The sequence derives from a human donor with non-small cell lung cancer. Sequenced: lung tumor tissue. The CDR3: CASSFTWDRVTDTQYF. For the CDR3, the DNA is TGTGCCAGCAGTTTCACCTGGGACAGGGTCACAGATACGCAGTATTTT.